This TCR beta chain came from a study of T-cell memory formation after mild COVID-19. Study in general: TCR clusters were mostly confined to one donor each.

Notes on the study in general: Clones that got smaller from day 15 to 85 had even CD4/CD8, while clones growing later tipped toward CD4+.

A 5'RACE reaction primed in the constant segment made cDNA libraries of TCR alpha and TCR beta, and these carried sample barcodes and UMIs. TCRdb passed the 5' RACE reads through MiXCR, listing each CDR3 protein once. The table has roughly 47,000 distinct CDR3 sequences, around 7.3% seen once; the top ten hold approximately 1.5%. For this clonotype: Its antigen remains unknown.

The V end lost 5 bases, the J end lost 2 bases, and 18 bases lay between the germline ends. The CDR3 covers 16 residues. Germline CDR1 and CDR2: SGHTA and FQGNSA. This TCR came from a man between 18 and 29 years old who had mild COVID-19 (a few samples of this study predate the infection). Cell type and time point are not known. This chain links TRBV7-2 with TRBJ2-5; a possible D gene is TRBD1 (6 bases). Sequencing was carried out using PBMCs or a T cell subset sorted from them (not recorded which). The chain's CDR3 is CASSRKAGVGQETQYF. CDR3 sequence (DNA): TGTGCCAGCAGCCGAAAGGCAGGGGTTGGGCAAGAGACCCAGTACTTC.